The 18 T cell receptor beta chains below all came from one sample that was sequenced in a study of shared clonotypes between healthy human individuals. Sequenced by immunoSEQ multiplex PCR; TCRdb stores in-frame clones only, minus some. The sample records roughly 76,000 clones, under 65% being singletons. The sample comprised memory CD8+ T cells sorted from blood. Subset: CD45RO+ cells pooled with CCR7-negative TemRA cells. Receptors were obtained from a man aged 25 to 40 in good health.

The rearrangement links TRBV7-8 to TRBJ2-7, with 8 bases fitting TRBD1. This CDR3 region has 16 residues. V trimming: 0 bases; J trimming: 0 bases; junction bases outside the gene matches: 4. Germline V gene lookup returns CDR1 SGHVS and CDR2 FQNEAQ. DNA for the CDR3: TGTGCCAGCAGCTTAGCCGGGACAGGATTCTCCTACGAGCAGTACTTC. Translating it yields CASSLAGTGFSYEQYF.

Remarks on this clone: Given a much more abundant clone one base away, this may be a read error. V usage is TRBV4-1 and J usage is TRBJ1-5; tentatively, D is TRBD1 (6 bases). The germline gives CDR1 MGHRA, CDR2 YSYEKL. The CDR3 spans 13 residues. The V gene lost 5 bases and the J gene lost 5 bases, with 10 bases spanning the gap. The CDR3 sequence is CASSWEGDQPQHF. The CDR3 nucleotides are TGCGCCAGCAGCTGGGAGGGGGATCAGCCCCAGCATTTT.

The chain carries TRBV6-5 and TRBJ1-1; tentative D call: TRBD1 (5 bases). The CDR3 runs to 13 residues. The V and J ends lost 2 bases and 7 bases respectively, with 11 bases between them. Germline V gene data show CDR1 as MNHEY and CDR2 as SVGAGI. The CDR3 is CASSYGGVNEAFF. The CDR3 DNA reads as TGTGCCAGCAGTTACGGGGGGGTAAATGAAGCTTTCTTT.

The table lists this clone with many counts. This chain uses TRBV9 with TRBJ1-3; D perhaps matches TRBD1 (5 bases). CDR1 is SGDLS, CDR2 YYNGEE, per germline. The CDR3 totals 16 residues. Trimming removed 4 bases at V and 0 bases at J, with 14 bases between. For the CDR3, the DNA is TGTGCCAGCAGCCCCGGCGGGGCCAACTCTGGAAACACCATATATTTT. Its translation is CASSPGGANSGNTIYF.

In this sample, this clone turned up once. This sequence joins TRBV15 and TRBJ2-3; TRBD1 or TRBD2 may be the D gene (5 bases each). Trimming took 0 bases from V and 2 from J, leaving 9 bases between them. The CDR3 loop spans 15 amino acids. Germline V lookup: CDR1 LNHNV, CDR2 YYDKDF (reference sequence). CDR3 DNA sequence: TGTGCCACCAGCAGAGATTGGGGGTCCACAGATACGCAGTATTTT. This translates into CATSRDWGSTDTQYF.

Concerning this clone itself: Other DNA sequences of this sample code for an identical CDR3. This rearrangement joins TRBV27 to TRBJ1-2; D is undetermined. The CDR3 spans 13 residues. Trimming stripped 0 bases from V and 5 bases from J, with 7 bases between. The germline gives CDR1 MNHEY, CDR2 SMNVEV (reference sequence). CDR3 sequence reads: CASSLSDGYGYTF. The DNA of the CDR3 is TGTGCCAGCAGTTTATCCGACGGATATGGCTACACCTTC.

Only a few counts were recorded for this clone. The chain uses TRBV28 and TRBJ2-7; perhaps TRBD1 as D (6 bases). With 4 bases removed from V and 4 bases from J, the gap between germline ends came to 11 bases. CDR1 is MDHEN, CDR2 SYDVKM, per germline. There are 13 residues in the CDR3. The CDR3 protein is CASSSGVEYEQYF. DNA for the CDR3: TGTGCCAGCAGTTCAGGGGTGGAATACGAGCAGTACTTC. The complete variable domain, with remaining parts taken from reference TRBV28 and TRBJ2-7, reads DVKVTQSSRYLVKRTGEKVFLECVQDMDHENMFWYRQDPGLGLRLIYFSYDVKMKEKGDIPEGYSVSREKKERFSLILESASTNQTSMYLCASSSGVEYEQYFGPGTRLTVT.

This rearrangement joins TRBV7-9 to TRBJ1-2, with D tentatively TRBD1 (5 bases). The CDR3 length is 15 residues. V was shortened by 0 bases and J by 4 bases, with 12 bases between the two germline ends. Looked up from germline, CDR1 is SEHNR and CDR2 is FQNEAQ (reference sequence). CDR3: CASSLARKGPYGYTF. The CDR3 coding sequence is TGTGCCAGCAGCTTAGCGCGTAAGGGGCCCTATGGCTACACCTTC. Full variable domain (missing parts from reference TRBV7-9 and TRBJ1-2): DTGVSQNPRHKITKRGQNVTFRCDPISEHNRLYWYRQTLGQGPEFLTYFQNEAQLEKSRLLSDRFSAERPKGSFSTLEIQRTEQGDSAMYLCASSLARKGPYGYTFGSGTRLTVV.

The chain carries TRBV6-1 and TRBJ1-5, with D possibly matching TRBD1 (5 bases). Germline lookup yields CDR1 MNHNS and CDR2 SASEGT. V shed 1 base and J shed 1 base, with 8 bases lying between them. The CDR3 has 15 residues. The CDR3: CASSEDSGSNQPQHF. CDR3 bases: TGTGCCAGCAGTGAAGATTCAGGGAGCAATCAGCCCCAGCATTTT.

This chain connects TRBV28 to TRBJ2-7, with 10 bases fitting TRBD2. Germline lookup yields CDR1 MDHEN and CDR2 SYDVKM. The CDR3 is made up of 16 amino acids. The V segment lost 3 bases and the J segment 2 bases; nucleotides outside the gene matches: 7. Here the CDR3 reads CASSFSGTSATYEQYF. CDR3 in DNA: TGTGCCAGCAGTTTCTCTGGGACTAGCGCTACCTACGAGCAGTACTTC.

This clone was observed a single time. The chain links TRBV7-9 to TRBJ2-1; 8 bases agree with TRBD1. The V gene's germline CDR1 is SEHNR and CDR2 FQNEAQ (reference sequence). After removal of 2 bases from V and 0 bases from J, the junction contained 9 bases not matched to a gene. CDR3 size: 18 residues. The CDR3 here is CASSLTELTGGSYNEQFF. CDR3 coding DNA: TGTGCCAGCAGCTTAACGGAGCTAACAGGGGGCTCCTACAATGAGCAGTTCTTC.

J is TRBJ2-7 and V is TRBV2; 9 bases agree with TRBD1. Germline V gene lookup returns CDR1 SNHLY and CDR2 FYNNEI. Losses at the gene ends were 6 bases for V and 0 bases for J; bases not matched to a gene: 9. The CDR3 consists of 16 residues. CDR3 bases: TGTGCCAGCAGGGCCGGGACAGGGAGAAGCTCCTACGAGCAGTACTTC. It specifies CASRAGTGRSSYEQYF.

This chain links TRBV28 with TRBJ1-1; 7 bases match TRBD1. The trim removed 4 bases at V and 0 bases at J, leaving 11 bases unmatched. In germline, CDR1 is MDHEN, CDR2 SYDVKM. There are 17 residues in the CDR3. For the CDR3, the DNA is TGTGCCAGCAGTTCCCCTCCACCGGGACAGATGAACACTGAAGCTTTCTTT. This sequence encodes CASSSPPPGQMNTEAFF.

J is TRBJ2-7 and V is TRBV27; no firm D call. Trimming shortened V by 5 bases and J by 0 bases, and 8 bases separated the two germline ends. Germline CDR1 and CDR2: MNHEY and SMNVEV (reference sequence). This CDR3 has 13 amino acids. In DNA, the CDR3 is TGTGCCAGCAGTGTTAAAAGCTCCTACGAGCAGTACTTC. Protein sequence: CASSVKSSYEQYF.

The chain carries TRBV29-1 and TRBJ2-5; D possibly corresponds to TRBD1 (5 bases). The CDR3 is 12 amino acids. The V and J ends lost 5 bases and 7 bases respectively, with 14 bases between them. In germline, CDR1 is SQVTM, CDR2 ANQGSEA. The CDR3 coding sequence is TGCAGCGTTTCGGACGAAGGGGTGACCCAGTACTTC. Its translation: CSVSDEGVTQYF.

The chain employs TRBV28 and TRBJ1-4; TRBD1 matches at 11 bases. Germline V gene sequence: CDR1 MDHEN, CDR2 SYDVKM. The CDR3 loop spans 17 amino acids. The V segment lost 3 bases and the J segment 3 bases; nucleotides outside the gene matches: 6. CDR3 DNA: TGTGCCAGCAGTTTCCTTGGGACAGGGGGTTCTAATGAAAAACTGTTTTTT. Translated: CASSFLGTGGSNEKLFF.

The J gene is TRBJ2-3, the V gene TRBV9; TRBD1 matches 11 bases. CDR3 size: 17 residues. With 3 bases clipped from V and 8 bases from J, the junction kept 14 bases outside the gene matches. Germline assignment: CDR1 SGDLS and CDR2 YYNGEE. In nucleotides, the CDR3 is TGTGCCAGCAGCGCCCTGGGACAGGGGGTAGCTAGGGGTACGCAGTATTTT. Translation: CASSALGQGVARGTQYF.

This clone has just a few counts. The chain has TRBV30 and TRBJ2-1; D is possibly TRBD2 (6 bases). Germline CDR1 GTSNPN, CDR2 SVGIG (reference sequence). The V end was cut by 8 bases, the J end by 4 bases, with 18 bases between. The CDR3 is 14 amino acids. Here the CDR3 DNA reads TGTGCCGGGACCTACGCGGGACGGTACAATGAGCAGTTCTTC. Translating it yields CAGTYAGRYNEQFF.